This T cell receptor (beta chain) was captured in a study of T cells after posttransplantation cyclophosphamide. Clones were read by immunoSEQ multiplex PCR, and TCRdb kept only the in-frame ones, dropping some. The sample has about 21,000 clones; roughly 87% are singletons. Findings and limits, study-wide: Blood and skin or GI T cell repertoires showed limited TRB overlap. Later post-transplant blood repertoires were often dominated by donor CD8+ memory clones. TRB clonality was highly associated with recipient CMV seropositivity and reactivation.

Treatment was busulfan-fludarabine conditioning, a marrow graft, and cyclophosphamide on days +3 and +4. The CDR3 is 14 amino acids. With V trimmed by 1 base and J by 4 bases, 2 bases remained unmatched. The V gene's germline CDR1 is SGHTA and CDR2 FQGNSA. About this clone itself: Antigen unknown.

The sequence was collected from a female patient aged 40-50 years who received an allogeneic stem cell transplant from a related donor, was CMV-positive, and had no GVHD. Part of the T cell pool may stem from the graft donor. The chain has TRBV7-2 and TRBJ2-5; 8 bases line up with TRBD1. The sample here was PBMCs, taken after allogeneic stem cell transplant with posttransplant cyclophosphamide. The CDR3: CASSLDRGSETQYF. The DNA of the CDR3 is TGTGCCAGCAGCTTAGACAGGGGGTCAGAGACCCAGTACTTC.